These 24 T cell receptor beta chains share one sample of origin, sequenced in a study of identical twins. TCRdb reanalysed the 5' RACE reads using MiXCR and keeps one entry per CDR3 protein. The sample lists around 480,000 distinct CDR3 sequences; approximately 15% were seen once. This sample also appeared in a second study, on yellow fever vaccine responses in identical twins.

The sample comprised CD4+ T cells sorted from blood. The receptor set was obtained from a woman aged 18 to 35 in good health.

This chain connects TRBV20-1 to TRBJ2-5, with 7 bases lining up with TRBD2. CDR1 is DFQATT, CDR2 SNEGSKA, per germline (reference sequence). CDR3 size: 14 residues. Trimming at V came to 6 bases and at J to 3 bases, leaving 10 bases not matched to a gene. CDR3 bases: TGCAGTGCCCCCCCAGCTAGCGGTAAAGAGACCCAGTACTTC. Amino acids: CSAPPASGKETQYF.

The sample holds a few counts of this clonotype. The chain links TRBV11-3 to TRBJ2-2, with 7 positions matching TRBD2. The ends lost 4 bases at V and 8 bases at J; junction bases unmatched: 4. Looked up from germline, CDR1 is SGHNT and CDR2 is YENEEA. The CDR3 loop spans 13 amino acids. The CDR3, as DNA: TGTGCCAGCAGCTGGGGAGGGGCTGGGGAGCTGTTTTTT. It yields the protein CASSWGGAGELFF.

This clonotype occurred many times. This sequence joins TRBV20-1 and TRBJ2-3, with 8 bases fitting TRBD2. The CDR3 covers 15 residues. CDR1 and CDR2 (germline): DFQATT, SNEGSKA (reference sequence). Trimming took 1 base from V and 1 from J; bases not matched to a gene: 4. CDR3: CSARVVGGGTDTQYF. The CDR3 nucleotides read TGCAGTGCTAGAGTGGTCGGGGGGGGCACAGATACGCAGTATTTT.

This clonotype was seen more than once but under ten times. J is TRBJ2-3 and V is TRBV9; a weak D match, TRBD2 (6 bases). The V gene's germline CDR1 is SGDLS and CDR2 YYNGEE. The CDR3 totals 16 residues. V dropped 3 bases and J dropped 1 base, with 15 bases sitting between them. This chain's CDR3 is CASSASVGARTDTQYF. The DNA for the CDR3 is TGTGCCAGCAGCGCTAGCGTCGGGGCCCGCACAGATACGCAGTATTTT.

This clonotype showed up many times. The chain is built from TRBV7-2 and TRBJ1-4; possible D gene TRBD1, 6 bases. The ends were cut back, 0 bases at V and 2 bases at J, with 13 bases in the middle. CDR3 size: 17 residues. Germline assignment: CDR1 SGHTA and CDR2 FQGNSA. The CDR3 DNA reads TGTGCCAGCAGCTTAGCGCCGGGTGGGGGCACTAATGAAAAACTGTTTTTT. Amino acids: CASSLAPGGGTNEKLFF.

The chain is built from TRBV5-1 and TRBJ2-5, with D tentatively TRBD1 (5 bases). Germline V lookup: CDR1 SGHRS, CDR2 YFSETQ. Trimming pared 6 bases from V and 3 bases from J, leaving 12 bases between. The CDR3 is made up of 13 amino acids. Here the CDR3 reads CASNKAGKETQYF. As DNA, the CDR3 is TGCGCCAGCAATAAGGCAGGGAAAGAGACCCAGTACTTC.

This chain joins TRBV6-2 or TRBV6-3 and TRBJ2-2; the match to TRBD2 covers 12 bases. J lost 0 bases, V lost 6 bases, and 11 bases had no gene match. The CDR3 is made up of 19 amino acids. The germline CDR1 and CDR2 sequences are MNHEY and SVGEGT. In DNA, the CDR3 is TGTGCCAGCAGAGATTTGCTAGCGGGAGGGAGGGCGAACACCGGGGAGCTGTTTTTT. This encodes CASRDLLAGGRANTGELFF.

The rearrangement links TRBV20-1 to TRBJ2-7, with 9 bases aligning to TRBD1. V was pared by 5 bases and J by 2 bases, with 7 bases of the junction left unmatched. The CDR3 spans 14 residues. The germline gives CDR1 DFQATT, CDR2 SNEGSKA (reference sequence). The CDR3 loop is CSAVTGGKTYEQYF. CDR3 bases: TGCAGTGCTGTGACAGGGGGGAAGACCTACGAGCAGTACTTC.

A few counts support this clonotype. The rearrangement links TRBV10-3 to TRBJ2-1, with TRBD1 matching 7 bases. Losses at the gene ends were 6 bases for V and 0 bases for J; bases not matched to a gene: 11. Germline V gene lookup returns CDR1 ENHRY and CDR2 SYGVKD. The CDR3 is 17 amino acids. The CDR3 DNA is TGTGCCATCAGCTACCCGGACAGGCCACGCTCCTACAATGAGCAGTTCTTC. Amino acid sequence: CAISYPDRPRSYNEQFF.

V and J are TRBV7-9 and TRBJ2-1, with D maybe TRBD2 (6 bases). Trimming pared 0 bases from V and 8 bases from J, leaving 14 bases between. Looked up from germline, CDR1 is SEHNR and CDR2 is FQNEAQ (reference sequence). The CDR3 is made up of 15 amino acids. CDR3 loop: CASSLAGGSRDEQFF. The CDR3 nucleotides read TGTGCCAGCAGCTTAGCGGGAGGCTCGAGGGATGAGCAGTTCTTC.

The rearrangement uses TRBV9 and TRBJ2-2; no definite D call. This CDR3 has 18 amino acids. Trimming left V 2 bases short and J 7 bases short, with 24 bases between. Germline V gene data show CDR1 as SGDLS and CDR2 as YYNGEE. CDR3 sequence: CASSVGKLPLLLIGELFF. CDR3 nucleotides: TGTGCCAGCAGCGTGGGGAAACTACCCCTTTTATTGATCGGGGAGCTGTTTTTT.

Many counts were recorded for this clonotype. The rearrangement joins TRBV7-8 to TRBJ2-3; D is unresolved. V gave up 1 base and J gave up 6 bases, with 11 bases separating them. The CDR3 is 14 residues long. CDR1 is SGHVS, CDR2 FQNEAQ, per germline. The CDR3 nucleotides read TGTGCCAGCAGCTTAGTCCCGGGTATCGATACGCAGTATTTT. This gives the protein CASSLVPGIDTQYF.

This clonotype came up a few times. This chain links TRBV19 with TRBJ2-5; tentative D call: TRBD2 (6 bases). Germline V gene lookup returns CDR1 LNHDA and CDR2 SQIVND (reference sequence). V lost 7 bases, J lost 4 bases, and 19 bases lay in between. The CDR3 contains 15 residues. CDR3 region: CASTEGGVGRETQYF. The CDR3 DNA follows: TGTGCCAGTACCGAGGGCGGGGTTGGGAGAGAGACCCAGTACTTC. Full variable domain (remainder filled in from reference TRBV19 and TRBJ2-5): DGGITQSPKYLFRKEGQNVTLSCEQNLNHDAMYWYRQDPGQGLRLIYYSQIVNDFQKGDIAEGYSVSREKKESFPLTVTSAQKNPTAFYLCASTEGGVGRETQYFGPGTRLLVL.

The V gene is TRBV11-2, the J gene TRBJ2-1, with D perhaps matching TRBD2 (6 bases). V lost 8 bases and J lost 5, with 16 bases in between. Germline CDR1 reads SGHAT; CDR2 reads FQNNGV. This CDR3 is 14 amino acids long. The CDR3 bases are TGTGCCAGCCGGAAGACTAGTTCCCACAATGAGCAGTTCTTC. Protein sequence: CASRKTSSHNEQFF.

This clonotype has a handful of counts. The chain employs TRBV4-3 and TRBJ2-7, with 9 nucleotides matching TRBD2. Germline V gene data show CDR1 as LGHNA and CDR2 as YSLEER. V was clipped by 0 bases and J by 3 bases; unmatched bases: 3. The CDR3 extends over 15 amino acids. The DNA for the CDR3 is TGCGCCAGCAGCCAAGATTATAGCGGGAGCTACGAGCAGTACTTC. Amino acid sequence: CASSQDYSGSYEQYF.

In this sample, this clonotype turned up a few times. The CDR3 protein is CASRLPGQGTAKNIQYF. Written as DNA, the CDR3 is TGTGCCAGCAGGCTACCGGGACAGGGAACGGCCAAAAACATTCAGTACTTC. The rearrangement links TRBV7-2 to TRBJ2-4; 9 bases fit TRBD1. CDR3 length: 17 amino acids. Trimming cost V 6 bases and J 1 base; bases outside gene matches: 10. Germline V gene lookup returns CDR1 SGHTA and CDR2 FQGNSA.

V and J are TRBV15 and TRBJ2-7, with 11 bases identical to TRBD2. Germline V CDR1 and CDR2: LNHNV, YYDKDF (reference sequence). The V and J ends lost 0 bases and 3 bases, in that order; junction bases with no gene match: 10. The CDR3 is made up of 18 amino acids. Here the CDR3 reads CATSRDPSTSGSIYEQYF. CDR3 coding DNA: TGTGCCACCAGCAGAGATCCAAGTACTAGCGGGAGTATCTACGAGCAGTACTTC. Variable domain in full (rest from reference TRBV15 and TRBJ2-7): DAMVIQNPRYQVTQFGKPVTLSCSQTLNHNVMYWYQQKSSQAPKLLFHYYDKDFNNEADTPDNFQSRRPNTSFCFLDIRSPGLGDTAMYLCATSRDPSTSGSIYEQYFGPGTRLTVT.

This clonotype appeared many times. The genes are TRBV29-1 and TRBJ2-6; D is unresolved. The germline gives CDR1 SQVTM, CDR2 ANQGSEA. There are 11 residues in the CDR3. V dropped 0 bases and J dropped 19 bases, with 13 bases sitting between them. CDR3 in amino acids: CSVEDPVGLTF. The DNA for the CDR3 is TGCAGCGTTGAAGATCCGGTAGGCCTAACTTTC.

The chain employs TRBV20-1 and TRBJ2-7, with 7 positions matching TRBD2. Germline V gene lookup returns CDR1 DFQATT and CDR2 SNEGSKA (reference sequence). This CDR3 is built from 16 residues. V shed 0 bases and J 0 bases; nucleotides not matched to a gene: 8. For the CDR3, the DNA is TGCAGTGCTAGAGAGATGCGCGGGAGCCACTCCTACGAGCAGTACTTC. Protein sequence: CSAREMRGSHSYEQYF.

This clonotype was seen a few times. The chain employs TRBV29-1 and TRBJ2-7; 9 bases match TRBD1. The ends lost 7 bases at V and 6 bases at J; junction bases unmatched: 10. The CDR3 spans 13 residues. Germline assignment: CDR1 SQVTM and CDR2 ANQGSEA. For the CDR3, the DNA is TGCAGCGCTGGGGACAGGGTACGTGGCGAGCAGTACTTC. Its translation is CSAGDRVRGEQYF.

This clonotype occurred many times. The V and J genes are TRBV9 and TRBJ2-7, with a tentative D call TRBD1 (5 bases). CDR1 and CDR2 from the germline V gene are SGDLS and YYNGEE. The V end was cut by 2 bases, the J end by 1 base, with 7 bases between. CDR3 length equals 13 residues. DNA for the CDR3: TGTGCCAGCAGCGTGGCAGGGTCCTACGAGCAGTACTTC. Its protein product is CASSVAGSYEQYF.

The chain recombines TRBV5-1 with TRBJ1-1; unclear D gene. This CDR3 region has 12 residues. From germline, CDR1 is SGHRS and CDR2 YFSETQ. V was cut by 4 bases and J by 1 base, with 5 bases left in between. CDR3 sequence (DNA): TGCGCCAGCAGCCTGACGAACACTGAAGCTTTCTTT. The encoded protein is CASSLTNTEAFF.

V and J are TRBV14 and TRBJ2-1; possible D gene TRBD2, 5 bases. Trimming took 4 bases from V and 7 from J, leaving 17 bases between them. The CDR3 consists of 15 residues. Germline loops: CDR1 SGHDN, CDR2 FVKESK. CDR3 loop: CASSPPTLVGNEQFF. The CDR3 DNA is TGTGCCAGCAGCCCCCCGACACTAGTTGGAAATGAGCAGTTCTTC.

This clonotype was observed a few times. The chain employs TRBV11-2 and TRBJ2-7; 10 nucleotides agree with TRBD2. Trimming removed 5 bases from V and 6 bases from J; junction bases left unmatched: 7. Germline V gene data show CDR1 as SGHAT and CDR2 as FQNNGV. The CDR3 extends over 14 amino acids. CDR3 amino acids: CASSPGLAVSEQYF. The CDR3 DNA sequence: TGTGCCAGCAGCCCTGGACTAGCGGTGAGCGAGCAGTACTTC.